These 18 T cell receptor beta chains were all obtained from the same sample, sequenced in a study of blood T cell repertoires in COVID-19. Repertoires were generated with immunoSEQ multiplex PCR, while TCRdb's copy carries only in-frame clones and drops some. The data contain 230,000 or so clones, around 90% of them singletons. What was sequenced was peripheral blood. These TCRs come from a woman aged 60 to 75 with COVID-19, enrolled during active disease.

The rearrangement uses TRBV11-2 and TRBJ1-1, with unresolved D. Germline loops: CDR1 SGHAT, CDR2 FQNNGV. CDR3 length: 11 amino acids. Trimming pared 3 bases from V and 7 bases from J, leaving 6 bases between. The CDR3 sequence: CASSLSVEAFF. The CDR3, as DNA: TGTGCCAGCAGCTTGTCAGTTGAAGCTTTCTTT.

In its sample, this clone was seen once. The chain employs TRBV10-3 and TRBJ1-3, with D perhaps TRBD1 (5 bases). CDR1 and CDR2 from the germline V gene are ENHRY and SYGVKD. Trimming shortened V by 4 bases and J by 2 bases, and 12 bases separated the two germline ends. This CDR3 region has 15 residues. Written as DNA, the CDR3 is TGTGCCATCAGTGCGGCTCAGGGTACTGGAAACACCATATATTTT. This gives the protein CAISAAQGTGNTIYF.

This chain uses TRBV12-5 with TRBJ1-4; the D is unclear. Trimming cost V 1 base and J 4 bases, with 4 bases left between them. CDR1 is LGHNT, CDR2 FRNRAP, per germline. The CDR3 extends over 13 amino acids. The CDR3 nucleotides are TGTGCTAGTGGTTTGGCAAATAATGAAAAACTGTTTTTT. As protein: CASGLANNEKLFF.

V and J are TRBV4-2 and TRBJ2-1; 9 bases are shared with TRBD2. CDR1 is LGHNA and CDR2 is YNFKEQ in the germline V gene. The trim removed 0 bases at V and 8 bases at J, leaving 8 bases unmatched. The CDR3 covers 16 residues. CDR3 residues: CASSQEWGGGADEQFF. The CDR3 DNA follows: TGTGCCAGCAGCCAAGAATGGGGCGGGGGGGCCGATGAGCAGTTCTTC.

The chain uses TRBV6-5 and TRBJ2-3; D may be TRBD2 (5 bases). This CDR3 contains 15 residues. Germline V gene data show CDR1 as MNHEY and CDR2 as SVGAGI. The V end lost 0 bases, the J end lost 7 bases, and 14 bases lay between the germline ends. CDR3 residues: CASSYSKYPGYTQYF. CDR3 nucleotides: TGTGCCAGCAGTTACTCGAAGTATCCGGGGTATACGCAGTATTTT.

J is TRBJ2-2 and V is TRBV19; a weak D match, TRBD2 (5 bases). Germline V gene lookup returns CDR1 LNHDA and CDR2 SQIVND (reference sequence). The CDR3 is 16 amino acids. The V and J ends lost 3 bases and 6 bases respectively, with 17 bases between them. The CDR3 bases are TGTGCCAGTAGTATGAGAGTGCTCGGGGAACCCGGGGAGCTGTTTTTT. It codes for CASSMRVLGEPGELFF. Full variable domain (rest looked up from reference TRBV19 and TRBJ2-2): DGGITQSPKYLFRKEGQNVTLSCEQNLNHDAMYWYRQDPGQGLRLIYYSQIVNDFQKGDIAEGYSVSREKKESFPLTVTSAQKNPTAFYLCASSMRVLGEPGELFFGEGSRLTVL.

The chain employs TRBV11-2 and TRBJ1-3, with D tentatively TRBD1 (6 bases). The CDR3 extends over 15 amino acids. V lost 5 bases and J lost 0, with 11 bases in between. Germline V gives CDR1 SGHAT, CDR2 FQNNGV. The CDR3 spells CASSAYRVSGNTIYF. CDR3 bases: TGTGCCAGCAGCGCCTACAGGGTCTCTGGAAACACCATATATTTT.

The rearrangement uses TRBV5-8 and TRBJ1-2; weak D call: TRBD1 (5 bases). The CDR3 has 14 amino acids. The V end lost 5 bases, the J end lost 0 bases, and 11 bases lay between the germline ends. Germline CDR1 SGHTS, CDR2 YDEGEE. This CDR3 is CASRIQVANYGYTF. The CDR3 DNA is TGTGCCAGCAGAATACAGGTAGCTAACTATGGCTACACCTTC.

The gene calls are TRBV7-6 and TRBJ1-4, with a possible D match to TRBD1 (5 bases). V lost 4 bases and J lost 0, with 12 bases in between. The CDR3 is 16 residues long. CDR1 SGHVS and CDR2 FNYEAQ come from the germline V gene. The DNA of the CDR3 is TGTGCCAGCAGCTCAGGGCGCGTTGCAACTAATGAAAAACTGTTTTTT. Its protein product is CASSSGRVATNEKLFF.

This sequence joins TRBV7-8 and TRBJ1-2; the D is unclear. The CDR3 is 14 amino acids. CDR1 SGHVS and CDR2 FQNEAQ come from the germline V gene. Trimming removed 5 bases from V and 3 bases from J, with 13 bases in between. The CDR3 is CASSLSPRDYGYTF. CDR3 bases: TGTGCCAGCAGCCTTAGTCCCCGTGACTATGGCTACACCTTC.

V usage is TRBV5-1 and J usage is TRBJ1-1, with D perhaps matching TRBD1 (5 bases). CDR1 SGHRS and CDR2 YFSETQ come from the germline V gene. Trimming cost V 1 base and J 2 bases, with 12 bases left between them. The CDR3 contains 15 residues. The CDR3 reads CASSLLGDSNTEAFF. The CDR3 region has the DNA TGCGCCAGCAGCTTGCTGGGTGACAGTAACACTGAAGCTTTCTTT.

The chain recombines TRBV9 with TRBJ1-6; D remains ambiguous. Trimming pared 3 bases from V and 7 bases from J, leaving 23 bases between. CDR3 size: 18 residues. Germline V gene data show CDR1 as SGDLS and CDR2 as YYNGEE. DNA of the CDR3: TGTGCCAGCAGCGCGGCGGGCTGGCAGACACCTGAAAATTCACCCCTCCACTTT. It translates to CASSAAGWQTPENSPLHF.

The V gene is TRBV6-2 or TRBV6-3, the J gene TRBJ2-5, with 11 bases lining up with TRBD2. V gave up 6 bases and J gave up 4 bases; unmatched junction bases: 13. Germline values: CDR1 MNHEY, CDR2 SVGEGT. The CDR3 is 17 amino acids. The DNA for the CDR3 is TGTGCCAGCAGCCGTACTCCACTAGCGGGGGTCGGAGAGACCCAGTACTTC. Translation gives CASSRTPLAGVGETQYF.

The chain is built from TRBV6-1 and TRBJ2-7; TRBD1 agrees at 8 bases. This CDR3 is 14 amino acids long. Trimming cost V 6 bases and J 1 base; bases outside gene matches: 5. CDR1 is MNHNS, CDR2 SASEGT, per germline. The CDR3 sequence is CASRTQGESYEQYF. Written as DNA, the CDR3 is TGTGCCAGCAGAACACAGGGGGAGTCCTACGAGCAGTACTTC.

This clone was seen only a few times. V usage is TRBV4-2 and J usage is TRBJ1-5; D unresolved. This CDR3 is 14 amino acids long. The V gene lost 0 bases and the J gene lost 6 bases, with 9 bases spanning the gap. Germline CDR1 is LGHNA and CDR2 is YNFKEQ. The CDR3 DNA sequence: TGTGCCAGCAGCCAAGATAGGCGGGCTCAGCCCCAGCATTTT. Translating it yields CASSQDRRAQPQHF.

The chain is built from TRBV9 and TRBJ1-4; 7 bases fit TRBD1. Germline V lookup: CDR1 SGDLS, CDR2 YYNGEE. The CDR3 spans 12 residues. V gave up 4 bases and J gave up 12 bases; unmatched junction bases: 6. DNA for the CDR3: TGTGCCAGCAGCCCCCGCACAGGGGAACTGTTTTTT. Translation: CASSPRTGELFF.

The V and J genes are TRBV5-1 and TRBJ1-2, with 8 nucleotides matching TRBD1. CDR1 is SGHRS, CDR2 YFSETQ, per germline. J gave up 10 bases and V 0 bases, and 8 bases lay outside the gene matches. The CDR3 totals 14 residues. The CDR3 loop reads CASSLAGGQGNYTF. The DNA for the CDR3 is TGCGCCAGCAGCTTGGCCGGAGGACAGGGTAACTACACCTTC.

J is TRBJ1-1 and V is TRBV5-6, with D possibly matching TRBD1 (5 bases). The CDR3 length is 14 residues. With 4 bases removed from V and 4 bases from J, the gap between germline ends came to 14 bases. Germline V gives CDR1 SGHDT, CDR2 YYEEEE. CDR3 coding DNA: TGTGCCAGCAGCCAATTCTTGGGGGGCACTGAAGCTTTCTTT. Encoded protein: CASSQFLGGTEAFF.